The clone carrying this TCR beta chain has a single count. This sample was included in a study of T cell clones after liver transplantation. The overall study: A pre-transplant mixed lymphocyte reaction with TCRbeta sequencing defined graft-donor-reactive clones followed in post-transplant blood. Apart from a few HCV-positive recipients, transplants were for non-autoimmune, non-viral reasons. Graft-donor-reactive sequences were compared with third-party-reactive TCRbeta sequences from pre-transplant mixed lymphocyte reactions. Until 12-24 months post-transplant, subjects got standard immunosuppression and no induction.

The V gene's germline CDR1 is SGHNT and CDR2 YENEEA. CDR3 length equals 13 residues. The germline V and J ends were trimmed by 1 base and 10 bases, with 12 bases remaining between them. Clones were sequenced by immunoSEQ multiplex PCR, and TCRdb holds only the in-frame ones, with some missing. The sample holds 65,000 to 85,000 clones; around 84% are singletons and the top ten take 2.1%. The V and J genes are TRBV11-3 and TRBJ2-3, with D perhaps matching TRBD2 (5 bases). The TCR comes from a human patient who received a liver transplant. Some T cells may arise from the graft donor. The material sequenced was CD4+ T cells from blood, taken around 50 months after liver transplant. As DNA, the CDR3 is TGTGCCAGCAGCTTAGGGTCAGGCGGGCCGCAGTATTTT. This translates into CASSLGSGGPQYF.